The present entry profiles one T cell receptor (beta chain) with its context. Its antigen remains unknown. These data come from a study of beta chain features in type 1 diabetes. About the research overall: What patients shared with healthy donors was a similar profile of age, gender and cell yields. Summed over all samples, the examined sorted cells came to more than 85 million. General study results and limits: TCRB CDR3s from Type 1 diabetes patients were moderately but significantly shorter in all four CD4+ subsets. The similarity of naive, central memory and Treg TCRB repertoires appeared greater among patients than among healthy donors. At VDJ recombination sites, type 1 diabetes patients had fewer insertions and more deleted nucleotides.

CDR1 is SGHTA, CDR2 FQGNSA, per germline. V was clipped by 3 bases and J by 5 bases, with 10 bases between them. The CDR3 is 13 amino acids. Expressed TCRB transcripts got sequenced, as all isolated RNA was reverse transcribed. Some clones are missing from TCRdb's copy, which holds only in-frame ones; the method was immunoSEQ multiplex PCR. There are 300,000 to 350,000 clones in the sample; 9.3% occur only once, and roughly 0.99% lies in the top ten. Sequencing used central memory CD4+ T cells from blood. The clonotype comes from a man aged 25 to 40 with type 1 diabetes. V and J are TRBV7-2 and TRBJ1-2; maybe TRBD1 (6 bases). This chain's CDR3 is CASSFQDRYGYTF. CDR3 bases: TGTGCCAGCAGCTTCCAGGACAGATATGGCTACACCTTC. The variable domain in full, completed from reference TRBV7-2 and TRBJ1-2, reads GAGVSQSPSNKVTEKGKDVELRCDPISGHTALYWYRQSLGQGLEFLIYFQGNSAPDKSGLPSDRFSAERTGGSVSTLTIQRTQQEDSAVYLCASSFQDRYGYTFGSGTRLTVV.